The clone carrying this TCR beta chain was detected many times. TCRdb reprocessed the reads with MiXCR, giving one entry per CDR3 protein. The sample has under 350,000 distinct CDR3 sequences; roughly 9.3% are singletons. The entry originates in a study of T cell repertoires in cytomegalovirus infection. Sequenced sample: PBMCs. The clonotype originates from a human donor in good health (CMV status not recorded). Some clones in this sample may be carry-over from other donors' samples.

CDR3 protein: CASSLDWTGLTDTQYF. The CDR3 coding sequence is TGTGCCAGCAGCTTAGATTGGACAGGTCTAACAGATACGCAGTATTTT. The chain employs TRBV7-8 and TRBJ2-3, with TRBD1 identical over 7 bases. V shed 1 base and J 3 bases; nucleotides not matched to a gene: 7. CDR1 is SGHVS, CDR2 FQNEAQ, per germline. This CDR3 is built from 16 residues.